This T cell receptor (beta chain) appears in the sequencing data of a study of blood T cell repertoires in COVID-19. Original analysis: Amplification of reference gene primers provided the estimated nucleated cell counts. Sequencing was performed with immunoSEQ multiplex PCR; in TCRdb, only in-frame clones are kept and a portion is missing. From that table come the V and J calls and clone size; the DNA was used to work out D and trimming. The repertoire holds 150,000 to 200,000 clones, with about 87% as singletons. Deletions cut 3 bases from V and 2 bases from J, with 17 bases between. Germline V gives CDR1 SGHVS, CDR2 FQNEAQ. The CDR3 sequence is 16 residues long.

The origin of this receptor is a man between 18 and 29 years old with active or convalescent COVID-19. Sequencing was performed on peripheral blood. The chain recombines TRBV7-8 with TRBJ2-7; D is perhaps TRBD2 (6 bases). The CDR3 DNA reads TGTGCCAGCAGCTTTTTTCGTGAGCGGGCCCCCTACGAGCAGTACTTC. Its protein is CASSFFRERAPYEQYF.